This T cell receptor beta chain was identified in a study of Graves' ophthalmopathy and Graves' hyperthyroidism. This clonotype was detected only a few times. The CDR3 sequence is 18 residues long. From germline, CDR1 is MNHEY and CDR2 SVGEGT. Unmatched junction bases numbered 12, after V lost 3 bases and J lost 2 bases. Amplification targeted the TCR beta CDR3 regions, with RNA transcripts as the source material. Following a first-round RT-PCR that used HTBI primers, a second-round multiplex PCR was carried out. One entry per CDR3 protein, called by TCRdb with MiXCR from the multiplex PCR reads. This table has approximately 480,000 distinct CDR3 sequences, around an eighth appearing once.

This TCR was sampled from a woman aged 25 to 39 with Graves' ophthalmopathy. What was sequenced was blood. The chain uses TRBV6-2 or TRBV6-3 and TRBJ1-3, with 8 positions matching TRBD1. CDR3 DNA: TGTGCCAGCAGTTATATTTCGGGACAGGCTAACCCTGGAAACACCATATATTTT. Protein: CASSYISGQANPGNTIYF.